These 16 T cell receptor beta chains came from one sample sequenced in a study of T cell changes during pregnancy in multiple sclerosis (dated by TCRdb to the late 2010s). Library prep was done by the immunoSEQ multiplex PCR assay. As stored in TCRdb, this immuneACCESS dataset retains in-frame rearrangements with V and J assigned. A fraction of the clones does not appear; measured against another copy, unresolved V genes explain less than half of the discrepancy, and the remainder lacks a known reason. The sample table contains roughly 36,000 clones; only one count was recorded for around 92% of them. The top ten constitute about 6.3% of the sample. The specimen comprised CD8+ T cells from peripheral blood mononuclear cells, sampled in the second trimester of pregnancy. The origin of the receptors is a female donor with multiple sclerosis, enrolled in a pregnancy study.

The chain joins TRBV5-1 to TRBJ1-1, with D perhaps TRBD1 (5 bases). The V end lost 5 bases, the J end lost 3 bases, and 8 bases lay between the germline ends. The CDR3 is 12 amino acids. Looked up from germline, CDR1 is SGHRS and CDR2 is YFSETQ. The CDR3, as DNA: TGCGCCAGCAGTAGGGGCGACACTGAAGCTTTCTTT. Translating gives CASSRGDTEAFF.

This rearrangement joins TRBV9 to TRBJ2-1; TRBD1 aligns across 9 bases. Germline V gene sequence: CDR1 SGDLS, CDR2 YYNGEE. J lost 7 bases, V lost 2 bases, and 7 bases had no gene match. The CDR3 covers 15 residues. The CDR3 spells CASSVARDRVNEQFF. The DNA of the CDR3 is TGTGCCAGCAGCGTCGCGCGGGACAGGGTGAATGAGCAGTTCTTC.

The chain couples TRBV7-9 to TRBJ2-1; 14 bases map to TRBD2. Germline loops: CDR1 SEHNR, CDR2 FQNEAQ (reference sequence). Germline trimming cut 1 base from V and 9 bases from J; bases unmatched to any gene: 11. CDR3 size: 18 residues. CDR3 in amino acids: CASSLGLAGGRGLGEQFF. CDR3 DNA sequence: TGTGCCAGCAGCTTAGGACTAGCGGGAGGGAGAGGTTTGGGTGAGCAGTTCTTC.

This chain uses TRBV2 with TRBJ2-3, with unresolved D. This CDR3 comprises 14 residues. Trimming pared 6 bases from V and 0 bases from J, leaving 10 bases between. Per germline, CDR1 SNHLY and CDR2 FYNNEI. CDR3 bases: TGTGCCAGCAGAAGTTGGGCTAGCACAGATACGCAGTATTTT. This codes for CASRSWASTDTQYF.

This chain connects TRBV11-3 to TRBJ2-1, with TRBD2 identical over 15 bases. The CDR3 is made up of 15 amino acids. With V trimmed by 5 bases and J by 8 bases, 4 bases remained unmatched. CDR1 is SGHNT and CDR2 is YENEEA in the germline V gene. This chain's CDR3 is CASSVRTSGRDEQFF. As DNA, the CDR3 is TGTGCCAGCAGCGTCCGGACTAGCGGGAGGGATGAGCAGTTCTTC.

This clone was picked up one time. CDR3 bases: TGTGCCAGCAGTTTATCAGCGAACAATGAGCAGTTCTTC. It yields the protein CASSLSANNEQFF. The V gene is TRBV27, the J gene TRBJ2-1; D uncertain. Trimming removed 0 bases from V and 5 bases from J, with 5 bases in between. This CDR3 region has 13 residues. Germline-derived CDR1 and CDR2 are MNHEY and SMNVEV (reference sequence).

J is TRBJ1-5 and V is TRBV19; 10 bases fit TRBD1. Germline CDR1 LNHDA, CDR2 SQIVND (reference sequence). The CDR3 extends over 15 amino acids. With V trimmed by 5 bases and J by 6 bases, 7 bases remained unmatched. CDR3 nucleotide sequence: TGTGCCAGTAGTCAAGGGACAGGGGTAACTCAGCCCCAGCATTTT. Translation: CASSQGTGVTQPQHF.

The J gene is TRBJ1-1, the V gene TRBV10-1; 8 positions agree with TRBD1. Germline lookup yields CDR1 WNHNN and CDR2 SYGVQD (reference sequence). The CDR3 covers 12 residues. After removal of 8 bases from V and 4 bases from J, the junction contained 3 bases not matched to a gene. CDR3 in amino acids: CASSDRVTEAFF. CDR3 sequence (DNA): TGCGCCAGCTCGGACAGGGTCACTGAAGCTTTCTTT.

The chain has TRBV19 and TRBJ2-3, with TRBD2 matching over 13 bases. Germline V lookup: CDR1 LNHDA, CDR2 SQIVND (reference sequence). Unmatched junction bases numbered 6, after V lost 4 bases and J lost 5 bases. The CDR3 totals 16 residues. The CDR3 spells CASSKTSGGGQDTQYF. For the CDR3, the DNA is TGTGCCAGTAGTAAAACTAGCGGGGGGGGCCAAGATACGCAGTATTTT.

V usage is TRBV4-2 and J usage is TRBJ1-1; tentatively, D is TRBD1 (6 bases). The CDR3 spans 18 residues. V was shortened by 1 base and J by 0 bases, with 18 bases between the two germline ends. Germline CDR1 and CDR2: LGHNA and YNFKEQ. CDR3: CASSQGYLQGLMNTEAFF. CDR3 nucleotides: TGTGCCAGCAGCCAAGGTTACCTACAGGGTCTGATGAACACTGAAGCTTTCTTT.

The V and J genes are TRBV27 and TRBJ2-7; 8 nucleotides line up with TRBD2. Per the germline V gene, CDR1 is MNHEY and CDR2 is SMNVEV (reference sequence). The trim removed 4 bases at V and 11 bases at J, leaving 16 bases unmatched. CDR3 length: 15 residues. The chain's CDR3 is CASSSTLQMRRGEYF. CDR3 coding DNA: TGTGCCAGCAGTTCGACTCTCCAAATGCGGCGGGGGGAGTACTTC.

This clone has just a few counts. The genes are TRBV27 and TRBJ1-2; the match to TRBD1 covers 7 bases. The trim removed 6 bases at V and 4 bases at J, leaving 8 bases unmatched. The CDR3 has 14 residues. CDR1 MNHEY and CDR2 SMNVEV come from the germline V gene (reference sequence). CDR3 nucleotide sequence: TGTGCCAGCAGCAAGACAGGGAATTTCTATGGCTACACCTTC. It encodes CASSKTGNFYGYTF.

The chain has TRBV7-3 and TRBJ2-3; TRBD2 matches 13 bases. Per germline, CDR1 SGHTA and CDR2 FQGTGA. The CDR3 has 16 residues. Losses at the gene ends were 5 bases for V and 7 bases for J; bases not matched to a gene: 9. In nucleotides, the CDR3 is TGTGCCAGCAGCACAGAGACTAGCGGGGGGTTGTATACGCAGTATTTT. This gives the protein CASSTETSGGLYTQYF. Filled out from reference TRBV7-3 and TRBJ2-3, the complete variable domain reads GAGVSQTPSNKVTEKGKYVELRCDPISGHTALYWYRQSLGQGPEFLIYFQGTGAADDSGLPNDRFFAVRPEGSVSTLKIQRTERGDSAVYLCASSTETSGGLYTQYFGPGTRLTVL.

This clone was picked up one time. V is TRBV5-5 and J is TRBJ1-1; 7 nucleotides align to TRBD1. J was trimmed by 4 bases and V by 7 bases; bases with no gene match: 10. Germline lookup yields CDR1 SGHKS and CDR2 YYEKEE (reference sequence). The CDR3 is 14 residues long. This chain's CDR3 is CASRPLPGGTEAFF. The CDR3 bases are TGTGCCAGCCGACCACTCCCAGGGGGCACTGAAGCTTTCTTT.

The chain has TRBV5-1 and TRBJ2-7, with no clear D. V was shortened by 2 bases and J by 3 bases, with 6 bases between the two germline ends. CDR1 SGHRS and CDR2 YFSETQ come from the germline V gene. The CDR3 is 12 amino acids. DNA for the CDR3: TGCGCCAGCAGCTTAAGAGGCTACGAGCAGTACTTC. Its translation: CASSLRGYEQYF.

The V and J genes are TRBV5-4 and TRBJ2-2, with a possible D match to TRBD2 (5 bases). Germline lookup yields CDR1 SGHNT and CDR2 YYREEE (reference sequence). V gave up 2 bases and J gave up 7 bases, with 9 bases separating them. This CDR3 is built from 13 residues. CDR3 amino acids: CASSFGNGGELFF. DNA for the CDR3: TGTGCCAGCAGCTTCGGGAACGGCGGGGAGCTGTTTTTT.